The source of this TCR beta chain is a study of Graves' ophthalmopathy and Graves' hyperthyroidism. This CDR3 comprises 17 residues. The J segment lost 1 base and the V segment lost 9 bases, leaving 15 bases of the junction unmatched. Germline values: CDR1 SEHNR, CDR2 FQNEAQ (reference sequence). The authors amplified TCR beta CDR3 regions, and they did so from RNA transcripts for repertoire sequencing. The authors performed first-round RT-PCR with HTBI primers and then a second-round multiplex PCR. TCRdb passed the multiplex PCR reads through MiXCR, listing each CDR3 protein once. Here the sample spans roughly 700,000 distinct CDR3 sequences, roughly 40% being singletons.

The sequence was collected from an adult man with Graves' ophthalmopathy. The sequenced sample consisted of peripheral blood. The V and J genes are TRBV7-9 and TRBJ1-5; 7 bases line up with TRBD1. Written as DNA, the CDR3 is TGTGCCAGAGCCCAAGGGACAGCCATGCTGAGCAATCAGCCCCAGCATTTT. Translation: CARAQGTAMLSNQPQHF.